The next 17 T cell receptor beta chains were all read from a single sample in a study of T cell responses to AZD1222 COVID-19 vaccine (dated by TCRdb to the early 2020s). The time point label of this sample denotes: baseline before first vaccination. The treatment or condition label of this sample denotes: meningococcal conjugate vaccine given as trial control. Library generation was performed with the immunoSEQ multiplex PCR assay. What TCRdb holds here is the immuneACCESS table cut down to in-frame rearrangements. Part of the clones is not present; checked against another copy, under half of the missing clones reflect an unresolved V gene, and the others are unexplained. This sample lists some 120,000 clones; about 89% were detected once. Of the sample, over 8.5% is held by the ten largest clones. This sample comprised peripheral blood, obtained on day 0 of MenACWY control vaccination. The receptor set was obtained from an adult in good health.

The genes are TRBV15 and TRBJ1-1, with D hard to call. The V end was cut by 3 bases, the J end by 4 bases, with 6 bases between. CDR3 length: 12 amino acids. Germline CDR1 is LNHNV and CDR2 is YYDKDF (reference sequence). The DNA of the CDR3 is TGTGCCACCAGCAGGGTCCCCACTGAAGCTTTCTTT. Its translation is CATSRVPTEAFF.

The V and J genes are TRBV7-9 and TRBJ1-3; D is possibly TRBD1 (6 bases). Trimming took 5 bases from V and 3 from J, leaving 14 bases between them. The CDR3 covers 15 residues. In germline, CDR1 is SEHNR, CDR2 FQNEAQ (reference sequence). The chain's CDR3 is CASSLGGQGGNTIYF. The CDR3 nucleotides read TGTGCCAGCAGCCTCGGGGGGCAGGGTGGAAACACCATATATTTT.

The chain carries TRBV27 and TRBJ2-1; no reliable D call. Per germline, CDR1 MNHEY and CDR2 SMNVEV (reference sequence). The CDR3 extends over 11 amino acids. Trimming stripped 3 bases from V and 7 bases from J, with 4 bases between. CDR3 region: CASSLFNEQFF. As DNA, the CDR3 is TGTGCCAGCAGTTTGTTTAATGAGCAGTTCTTC.

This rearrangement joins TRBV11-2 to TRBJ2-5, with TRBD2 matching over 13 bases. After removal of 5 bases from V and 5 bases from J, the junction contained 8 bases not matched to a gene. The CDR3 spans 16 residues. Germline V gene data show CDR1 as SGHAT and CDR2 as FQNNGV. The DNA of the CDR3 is TGTGCCAGCAGCCCGGGACTAGCGGGACGGCGGGAGACCCAGTACTTC. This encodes CASSPGLAGRRETQYF. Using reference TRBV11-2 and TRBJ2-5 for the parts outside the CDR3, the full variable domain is EAGVAQSPRYKIIEKRQSVAFWCNPISGHATLYWYQQILGQGPKLLIQFQNNGVVDDSQLPKDRFSAERLKGVDSTLKIQPAKLEDSAVYLCASSPGLAGRRETQYFGPGTRLLVL.

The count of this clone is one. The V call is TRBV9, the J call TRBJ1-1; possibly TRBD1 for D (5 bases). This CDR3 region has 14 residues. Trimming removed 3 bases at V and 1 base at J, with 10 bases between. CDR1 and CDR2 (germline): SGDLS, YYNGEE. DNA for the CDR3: TGTGCCAGCAGCGCCGGACATACGAACACTGAAGCTTTCTTT. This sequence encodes CASSAGHTNTEAFF. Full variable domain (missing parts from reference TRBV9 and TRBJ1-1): DSGVTQTPKHLITATGQRVTLRCSPRSGDLSVYWYQQSLDQGLQFLIQYYNGEERAKGNILERFSAQQFPDLHSELNLSSLELGDSALYFCASSAGHTNTEAFFGQGTRLTVV.

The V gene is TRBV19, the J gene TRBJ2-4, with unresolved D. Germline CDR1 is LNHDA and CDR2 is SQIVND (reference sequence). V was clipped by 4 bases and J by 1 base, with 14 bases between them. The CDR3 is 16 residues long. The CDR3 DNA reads TGTGCCAGTAGTAAGATCGGGTTTGGGGCCAAAAACATTCAGTACTTC. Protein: CASSKIGFGAKNIQYF.

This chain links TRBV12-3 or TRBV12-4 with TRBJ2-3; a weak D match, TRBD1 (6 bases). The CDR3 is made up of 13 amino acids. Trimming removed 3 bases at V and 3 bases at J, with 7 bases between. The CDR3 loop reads CASSFQGTDTQYF. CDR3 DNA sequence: TGTGCCAGCAGTTTTCAGGGGACAGATACGCAGTATTTT.

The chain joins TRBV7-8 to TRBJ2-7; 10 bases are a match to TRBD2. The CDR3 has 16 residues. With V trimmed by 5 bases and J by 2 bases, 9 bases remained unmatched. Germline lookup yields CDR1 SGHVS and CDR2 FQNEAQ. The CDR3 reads CASSLQAGGSPYEQYF. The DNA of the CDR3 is TGTGCCAGCAGCCTCCAAGCGGGAGGGTCCCCCTACGAGCAGTACTTC.

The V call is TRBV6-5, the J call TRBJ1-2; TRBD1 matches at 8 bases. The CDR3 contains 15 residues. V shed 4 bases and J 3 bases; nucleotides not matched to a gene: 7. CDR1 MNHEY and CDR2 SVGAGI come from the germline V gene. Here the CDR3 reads CASSSNPGGDYGYTF. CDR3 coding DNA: TGTGCCAGCAGTTCGAATCCAGGGGGCGACTATGGCTACACCTTC.

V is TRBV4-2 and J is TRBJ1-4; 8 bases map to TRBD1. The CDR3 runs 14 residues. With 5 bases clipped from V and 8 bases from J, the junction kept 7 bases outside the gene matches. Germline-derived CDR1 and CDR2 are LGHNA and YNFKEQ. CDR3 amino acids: CASSDRGSEEKLFF. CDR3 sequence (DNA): TGTGCCAGCAGCGACAGGGGTTCTGAGGAAAAACTGTTTTTT.

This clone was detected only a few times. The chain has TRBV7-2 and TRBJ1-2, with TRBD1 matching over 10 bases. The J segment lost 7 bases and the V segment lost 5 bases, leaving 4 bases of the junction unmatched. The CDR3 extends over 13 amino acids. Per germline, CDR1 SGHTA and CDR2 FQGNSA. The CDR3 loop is CASSRRDRGGYTF. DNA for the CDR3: TGTGCCAGCAGCCGAAGGGACAGGGGTGGCTACACCTTC.

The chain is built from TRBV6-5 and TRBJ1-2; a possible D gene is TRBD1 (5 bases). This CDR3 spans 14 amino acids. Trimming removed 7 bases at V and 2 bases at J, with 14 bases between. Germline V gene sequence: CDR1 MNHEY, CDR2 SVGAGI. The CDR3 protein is CASTTAGANYGYTF. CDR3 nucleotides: TGTGCCAGCACCACCGCTGGGGCAAACTATGGCTACACCTTC.

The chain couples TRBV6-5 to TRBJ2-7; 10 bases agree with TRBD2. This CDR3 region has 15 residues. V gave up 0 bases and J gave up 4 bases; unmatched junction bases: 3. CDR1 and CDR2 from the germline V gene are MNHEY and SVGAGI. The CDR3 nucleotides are TGTGCCAGCAGTTACTCGAGCGGGAGGGCATACGAGCAGTACTTC. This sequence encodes CASSYSSGRAYEQYF.

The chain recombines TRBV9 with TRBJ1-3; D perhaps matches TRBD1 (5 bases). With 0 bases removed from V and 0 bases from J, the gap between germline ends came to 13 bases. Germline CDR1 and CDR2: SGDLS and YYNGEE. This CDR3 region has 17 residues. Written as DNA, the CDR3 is TGTGCCAGCAGCGTAGAAATACCGGGGGTCTCTGGAAACACCATATATTTT. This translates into CASSVEIPGVSGNTIYF.

CDR3 DNA: TGTGCCACCGTCAGGACAGCGTCCTACGAGCAGTACTTC. It encodes CATVRTASYEQYF. The V gene is TRBV6-5, the J gene TRBJ2-7; a weak D match, TRBD1 (6 bases). V dropped 10 bases and J dropped 1 base, with 14 bases sitting between them. CDR1 is MNHEY and CDR2 is SVGAGI in the germline V gene. This CDR3 has 13 amino acids.

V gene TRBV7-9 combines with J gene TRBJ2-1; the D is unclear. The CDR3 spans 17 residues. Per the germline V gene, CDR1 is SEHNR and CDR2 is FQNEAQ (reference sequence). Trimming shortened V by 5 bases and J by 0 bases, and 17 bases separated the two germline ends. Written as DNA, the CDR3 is TGTGCCAGCAGCCCCCCGGTTGGGCGGAGCTCCTACAATGAGCAGTTCTTC. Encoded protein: CASSPPVGRSSYNEQFF. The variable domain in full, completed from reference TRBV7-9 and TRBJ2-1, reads DTGVSQNPRHKITKRGQNVTFRCDPISEHNRLYWYRQTLGQGPEFLTYFQNEAQLEKSRLLSDRFSAERPKGSFSTLEIQRTEQGDSAMYLCASSPPVGRSSYNEQFFGPGTRLTVL.

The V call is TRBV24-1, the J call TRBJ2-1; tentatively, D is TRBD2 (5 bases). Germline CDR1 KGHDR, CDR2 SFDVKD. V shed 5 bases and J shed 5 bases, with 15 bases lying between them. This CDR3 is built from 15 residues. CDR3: CATSGSWEPDNEQFF. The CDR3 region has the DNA TGTGCCACCAGTGGTTCGTGGGAGCCAGACAATGAGCAGTTCTTC.